Sequencing of this TCR beta chain was carried out in a study of cytomegalovirus exposure and HLA in healthy donors. The wider study: Out of 398 genotyped donors, roughly 80% belonged to the Caucasian-associated ancestry cluster.

PCR primers comprised 60 Vbeta and 13 Jbeta primers. Measured with immunoSEQ multiplex PCR; TCRdb has only the in-frame clones, and not every one. The sample yields about 180,000 clones, 84% seen once. Germline CDR1 is GTSNPN and CDR2 is SVGIG (reference sequence). The CDR3 loop spans 14 amino acids. The V end lost 2 bases, the J end lost 5 bases, and 10 bases lay between the germline ends. The chain combines TRBV30 with TRBJ1-6; tentatively, D is TRBD1 (5 bases). This TCR came from a girl between 2 and 10 years old in good health and CMV-seropositive. Sample: PBMCs. The CDR3 is CAWSRGADNSPLHF. CDR3 nucleotides: TGTGCCTGGAGTCGCGGGGCCGATAATTCACCCCTCCACTTT.